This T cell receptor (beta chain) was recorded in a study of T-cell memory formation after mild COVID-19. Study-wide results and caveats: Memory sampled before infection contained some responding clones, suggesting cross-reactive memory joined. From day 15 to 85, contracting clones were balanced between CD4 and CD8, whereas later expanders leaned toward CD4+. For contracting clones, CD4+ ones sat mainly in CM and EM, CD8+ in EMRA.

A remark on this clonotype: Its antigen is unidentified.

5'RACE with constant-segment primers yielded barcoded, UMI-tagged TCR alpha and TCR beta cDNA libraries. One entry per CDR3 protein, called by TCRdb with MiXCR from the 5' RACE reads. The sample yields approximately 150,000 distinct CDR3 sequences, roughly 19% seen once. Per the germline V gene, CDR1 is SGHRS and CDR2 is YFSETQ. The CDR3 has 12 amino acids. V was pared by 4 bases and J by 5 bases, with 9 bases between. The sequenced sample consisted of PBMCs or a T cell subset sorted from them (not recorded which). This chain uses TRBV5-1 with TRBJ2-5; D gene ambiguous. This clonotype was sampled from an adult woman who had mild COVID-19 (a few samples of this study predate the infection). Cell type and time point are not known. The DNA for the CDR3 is TGCGCCAGCAGCCTGAGTAGTGAGACCCAGTACTTC. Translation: CASSLSSETQYF. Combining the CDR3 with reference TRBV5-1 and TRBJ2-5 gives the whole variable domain KAGVTQTPRYLIKTRGQQVTLSCSPISGHRSVSWYQQTPGQGLQFLFEYFSETQRNKGNFPGRFSGRQFSNSRSEMNVSTLELGDSALYLCASSLSSETQYFGPGTRLLVL.